This T cell receptor beta chain was found in a study of OX40 agonist ivuxolimab in advanced cancers. Study context: The patients' treatment was ivuxolimab, an agonistic anti-OX40 (CD134) antibody. Regarding the study as a whole: Dose levels from 0.1 to 3.0 mg/kg saw CD4+ and CD8+ blood T cells expand clonally by week 6. It was also the case that some nonresponders had low normalized T-cell clonal expansion.

The germline gives CDR1 GTSNPN, CDR2 SVGIG (reference sequence). Trimming cost V 3 bases and J 3 bases; bases outside gene matches: 9. This CDR3 spans 17 amino acids. TCRdb's table, derived via immunoSEQ multiplex PCR, lists solely in-frame clones and lacks some. The sample consists of 50,000 to 60,000 clones, approximately 83% of them appearing once. With respect to this clone: Its antigen remains unidentified.

The input for sequencing was CD4+ or CD8+ T cells sorted from blood, taken in a trial of the OX40 agonist ivuxolimab. This TCR was sampled from an adult with an advanced solid tumor such as melanoma, head and neck, liver or kidney cancer. J is TRBJ2-5 and V is TRBV30, with 14 bases fitting TRBD2. The CDR3 DNA reads as TGTGCCTGGAGCGAGACCGGACTAGCGGGAGGAAAAGAGACCCAGTACTTC. Its protein is CAWSETGLAGGKETQYF.